The 14 T cell receptor beta chains reported below all come from one sample, sequenced in a study of OX40 agonist ivuxolimab in advanced cancers. TCRdb keeps only in-frame clones here, not all; method: immunoSEQ multiplex PCR. This sample has about 77,000 clones, with 85% found just once. The sample in question was CD4+ or CD8+ T cells sorted from blood, obtained in a trial of the OX40 agonist ivuxolimab. These receptors came from an adult with an advanced solid tumor such as melanoma, head and neck, liver or kidney cancer.

The rearrangement links TRBV30 to TRBJ1-1, with D possibly being TRBD1 (6 bases). Germline V gives CDR1 GTSNPN, CDR2 SVGIG (reference sequence). This CDR3 has 13 amino acids. Trimming left V 3 bases short and J 5 bases short, with 13 bases between. The DNA for the CDR3 is TGTGCCTGGAGGGGCAAACAGGGAACTGAAGCTTTCTTT. Its translation is CAWRGKQGTEAFF.

The genes are TRBV13 and TRBJ1-2; D is uncertain. CDR1 and CDR2 (germline): PRHDT, FYEKMQ (reference sequence). The CDR3 is 16 amino acids. Trimming removed 5 bases at V and 8 bases at J, with 24 bases between. This CDR3 reads CASSPGGPDGLGGYTF. For the CDR3, the DNA is TGTGCCAGCAGCCCCGGAGGACCGGACGGTCTAGGCGGCTACACCTTC.

The chain combines TRBV10-3 with TRBJ2-1; D is possibly TRBD1 or TRBD2 (5 bases each). Germline CDR1 and CDR2: ENHRY and SYGVKD. The V end lost 3 bases, the J end lost 10 bases, and 19 bases lay between the germline ends. There are 15 residues in the CDR3. CDR3 residues: CAISDTGTKSNEQFF. The CDR3 DNA is TGTGCCATCAGTGATACCGGGACCAAATCAAACGAGCAGTTCTTC.

Here the CDR3 DNA reads TGTGCCAGCAGCTTACGTCCCGGGGGGCCAAACTCTGGAAACACCATATATTTT. Its translation is CASSLRPGGPNSGNTIYF. V and J are TRBV7-2 and TRBJ1-3, with TRBD1 as a possible D gene (6 bases). From germline, CDR1 is SGHTA and CDR2 FQGNSA. V lost 2 bases to trimming and J lost 0 bases, with 17 bases between them. The CDR3 is 18 residues long.

The rearrangement links TRBV2 to TRBJ2-2, with TRBD2 matching over 11 bases. The germline V gene has CDR1 SNHLY and CDR2 FYNNEI. V dropped 3 bases and J dropped 5; count of bases not matched to a gene: 2. This CDR3 has 15 residues. CDR3 nucleotide sequence: TGTGCCAGCAGTGAGAGACTAGCGGGGACCGGGGAGCTGTTTTTT. It is translated as CASSERLAGTGELFF.

V is TRBV6-1 and J is TRBJ2-7; TRBD1 or TRBD2 may be the D gene (5 bases each). Trimming shortened V by 8 bases and J by 5 bases, and 10 bases separated the two germline ends. From germline, CDR1 is MNHNS and CDR2 SASEGT. CDR3 size: 11 residues. CDR3 amino acids: CASGDGNEQYF. Written as DNA, the CDR3 is TGTGCCAGCGGGGACGGTAACGAGCAGTACTTC.

The chain is built from TRBV18 and TRBJ2-3; TRBD1 or TRBD2 may be the D gene (5 bases each). The V end lost 6 bases, the J end lost 2 bases, and 15 bases lay between the germline ends. This CDR3 is 15 amino acids long. Germline CDR1 and CDR2: KGHSH and LQKENI. The CDR3 nucleotides read TGTGCCAGCTCCCCTCCTTCCGGGGCCACAGATACGCAGTATTTT. It codes for CASSPPSGATDTQYF.

The J gene is TRBJ2-5, the V gene TRBV28; 8 bases match TRBD1. The CDR3 has 12 residues. V lost 8 bases and J lost 5; bases outside the gene matches: 4. CDR1 is MDHEN and CDR2 is SYDVKM in the germline V gene. The CDR3 DNA is TGTGCCAGCTTGTCAGGGGGCGAGACCCAGTACTTC. Its translation: CASLSGGETQYF.

The chain uses TRBV5-5 and TRBJ2-2; maybe TRBD1 (6 bases). This CDR3 is built from 13 residues. Germline V gene data show CDR1 as SGHKS and CDR2 as YYEKEE (reference sequence). V shed 4 bases and J shed 7 bases, with 11 bases lying between them. CDR3 nucleotides: TGTGCCAGCAGCCCAGGGGATTACGGGGAGCTGTTTTTT. It codes for CASSPGDYGELFF.

The rearrangement joins TRBV11-2 to TRBJ1-2; 7 positions agree with TRBD1. Trimming at V came to 3 bases and at J to 3 bases, leaving 1 base not matched to a gene. Germline V gene lookup returns CDR1 SGHAT and CDR2 FQNNGV. The CDR3 spans 13 residues. The CDR3 sequence: CASSLTGHYGYTF. The CDR3 bases are TGTGCCAGCAGCTTGACAGGGCACTATGGCTACACCTTC.

The chain couples TRBV7-2 to TRBJ1-2, with D possibly being TRBD1 (5 bases). CDR1 SGHTA and CDR2 FQGNSA come from the germline V gene. This CDR3 has 15 residues. The V end was cut by 3 bases, the J end by 5 bases, with 16 bases between. The CDR3 region has the DNA TGTGCCAGCAGCTTTTTGGGAGGGGACTGGTATGGCTACACCTTC. Amino acids: CASSFLGGDWYGYTF. The full variable domain, its missing parts supplied by reference TRBV7-2 and TRBJ1-2, is GAGVSQSPSNKVTEKGKDVELRCDPISGHTALYWYRQSLGQGLEFLIYFQGNSAPDKSGLPSDRFSAERTGGSVSTLTIQRTQQEDSAVYLCASSFLGGDWYGYTFGSGTRLTVV.

This sequence joins TRBV9 and TRBJ2-6, with D unclear. CDR1 is SGDLS and CDR2 is YYNGEE in the germline V gene. V lost 3 bases, J lost 3 bases, and 7 bases lay in between. This CDR3 is 14 amino acids long. The CDR3, as DNA: TGTGCCAGCAGCGCCCTATTTGGGGCCAACGTCCTGACTTTC. Translating it yields CASSALFGANVLTF. The full variable domain, rest sourced from reference TRBV9 and TRBJ2-6, is DSGVTQTPKHLITATGQRVTLRCSPRSGDLSVYWYQQSLDQGLQFLIQYYNGEERAKGNILERFSAQQFPDLHSELNLSSLELGDSALYFCASSALFGANVLTFGAGSRLTVL.

This rearrangement joins TRBV5-1 to TRBJ1-2; D is ambiguous. CDR3 size: 15 residues. Trimming left V 0 bases short and J 3 bases short, with 12 bases between. The germline CDR1 and CDR2 sequences are SGHRS and YFSETQ. In nucleotides, the CDR3 is TGCGCCAGCAGCTTGGCCGTGGGAAACCACTATGGCTACACCTTC. It yields the protein CASSLAVGNHYGYTF.

The genes are TRBV6-5 and TRBJ2-2; D call uncertain. Germline V gene sequence: CDR1 MNHEY, CDR2 SVGAGI. Trimming removed 2 bases from V and 1 base from J, with 8 bases in between. The CDR3 loop spans 15 amino acids. CDR3 amino acids: CASSYDLVNTGELFF. The CDR3 nucleotides are TGTGCCAGCAGTTACGATTTGGTGAACACCGGGGAGCTGTTTTTT.